A selection of T cell receptor beta chains follows, all from one sample in a study of immune characterization of retroperitoneal liposarcoma. TCRdb re-derived calls from the PCR reads in MiXCR, one entry per CDR3 protein. The table lists 2,900 or so distinct CDR3 sequences, around half of them singletons. The sequenced sample was tumor tissue. The receptors originated from a male donor with retroperitoneal liposarcoma. CDR3s include the opening cysteine and the closing phenylalanine or tryptophan.

V: TRBV6-1; J: TRBJ2-3; CDR3: CASSPGEGVRGTQYF
V: TRBV6-1; J: TRBJ2-3; CDR3: CASSERGGVSTDTQYF
V: TRBV7-2; J: TRBJ2-3; CDR3: CASSPTSGTEGDTQYF
V: TRBV6-1; J: TRBJ2-1; CDR3: CTSSATGVGEQFF
V: TRBV6-8; J: TRBJ2-3; CDR3: CAGHQQRGATDTQYF
V: TRBV12-3/TRBV12-4; J: TRBJ2-1; CDR3: CASSLAGVGNEQFF
V: TRBV12-3/TRBV12-4; J: TRBJ2-1; CDR3: CASSLRLAGGGNEQFF
V: TRBV4-3; J: .; CDR3: CASSRLGNGRSLSLSYEQYF
V: TRBV3-1; J: TRBJ2-1; CDR3: CASSQVPTGGAGSYNEQFF
V: TRBV6-4; J: TRBJ2-3; CDR3: CASSPGGPGEDTQYF
V: TRBV6-1; J: TRBJ2-3; CDR3: CASSVSSGSSTDTQYF
V: TRBV6-1; J: TRBJ2-7; CDR3: CASYETDYEQYF
V: TRBV6-1; J: .; CDR3: CASSSDQGFHNEQYF
V: TRBV11-2; J: TRBJ1-1; CDR3: CASSPTGTLAFF
V: TRBV6-1; J: .; CDR3: CASSEVRWAGPQETQYF
V: TRBV7-2; J: TRBJ2-1; CDR3: CASSDVAGGLQGETQFF
V: TRBV6-1; J: TRBJ2-3; CDR3: CASSETAITDTQYF
V: TRBV12-5; J: TRBJ2-3; CDR3: CASGSNSHGRDTQYF
V: TRBV6-1; J: .; CDR3: CASSERAGGGFEQYF
V: TRBV6-1; J: TRBJ2-7; CDR3: CASSDGGRNYEQYF
V: TRBV6-6; J: TRBJ2-3; CDR3: CASSYGSGGREQYF
V: TRBV27; J: .; CDR3: CASSRRAASGETQYF
V: TRBV7-8; J: TRBJ1-1; CDR3: CASSLLDPNTEAFF
V: TRBV6-1; J: TRBJ2-3; CDR3: CANQGGYFDTQYF
V: TRBV6-1; J: TRBJ2-3; CDR3: CASSEGSDSNAVCF
V: TRBV27; J: TRBJ2-1; CDR3: CASSLRGTGSYEQFF
V: TRBV5-4; J: TRBJ1-4; CDR3: CASSSNRAVDEKLFF
V: TRBV6-1; J: TRBJ1-6; CDR3: CASSNQQGRDNSPLHF
V: TRBV4-2; J: TRBJ2-1; CDR3: CASSQEQPVVGDEQFF
V: TRBV6-1; J: TRBJ1-4; CDR3: CASSGQGGEKLFF
V: TRBV27; J: TRBJ2-1; CDR3: CASSQDFDEQFF
V: TRBV12-5; J: TRBJ2-1; CDR3: CASGLWGLEQFF
V: TRBV4-1; J: TRBJ2-2; CDR3: CASRTSGDNTGELFF
V: TRBV6-8; J: TRBJ2-1; CDR3: CASTERDLADEQFF
V: TRBV7-2; J: TRBJ1-1; CDR3: CASSLSRRGTEAFF
V: TRBV6-5; J: TRBJ2-2; CDR3: CASSYSFWTSGSTGELFF
V: TRBV7-7; J: .; CDR3: CASAPGQGGREQYF
V: TRBV6-1; J: TRBJ2-1; CDR3: CASSGGRISYNEQFF
V: TRBV6-5; J: TRBJ2-1; CDR3: CASSTRRGVGEQFF
V: TRBV7-2; J: TRBJ2-1; CDR3: CASSLGYYEQFF
V: TRBV6-4; J: TRBJ2-2; CDR3: CASSENADTGELFF
V: TRBV6-1; J: TRBJ2-5; CDR3: CASSEALGGPETQYF
V: TRBV12-3/TRBV12-4; J: TRBJ2-1; CDR3: CASSLHGAYNEQFF
V: TRBV6-1; J: .; CDR3: CASSEWEGTGGSEQYF
V: TRBV7-3; J: .; CDR3: CASSPGTLRDEQYF
V: TRBV6-1; J: TRBJ2-1; CDR3: CASSEALAGEQFF
V: TRBV6-8; J: .; CDR3: CASTRGGAHNEQYF
V: TRBV6-6; J: TRBJ2-5; CDR3: CASSYPPWAGGPNEQYF
V: TRBV11-2; J: TRBJ2-7; CDR3: CASSLVPPGLAGTKQYF
V: TRBV12-3/TRBV12-4; J: TRBJ1-2; CDR3: CASRGQGVDLGGRYGYTF
V: TRBV6-1; J: TRBJ2-1; CDR3: CASSTSGSYNEQFF
V: TRBV27; J: TRBJ2-1; CDR3: CASSTRAPYNEQFF